These 18 T cell receptor beta chains were sequenced from one sample in a study of human T cells and chemical hapten exposure. In TCRdb, the RACE reads were re-called with MiXCR into one record per CDR3 protein. Among tens of thousands of distinct CDR3 sequences listed, approximately 4.5% were seen once. Time point defined: healthy volunteer bleed at 2 weeks. Unfractionated whole blood was the source of the extracted total RNA. Source material: whole blood. All receptors derive from a female donor in good health. Some clones in this sample may be carry-over from other donors' samples.

The J gene is TRBJ2-7, the V gene TRBV7-9; 7 bases are a match to TRBD1. The CDR3 covers 17 residues. Looked up from germline, CDR1 is SEHNR and CDR2 is FQNEAQ (reference sequence). V dropped 4 bases and J dropped 1; count of bases not matched to a gene: 13. The CDR3 bases are TGTGCCAGCAGCTCACCAATTCCCGGGACAGCTTCCTACGAGCAGTACTTC. Translated, it gives CASSSPIPGTASYEQYF.

The sample holds many counts of this clonotype. The V call is TRBV10-3, the J call TRBJ1-1, with TRBD1 identical over 9 bases. The CDR3 runs to 13 residues. The V gene end was trimmed by 6 bases and the J gene end by 2 bases; junction bases not matched to a gene: 1. Germline V gene lookup returns CDR1 ENHRY and CDR2 SYGVKD. The CDR3 reads CAIRGQGNTEAFF. Written as DNA, the CDR3 is TGTGCCATCAGGGGACAGGGTAACACTGAAGCTTTCTTT.

Ten or more counts support this clonotype. This sequence joins TRBV9 and TRBJ1-1; D perhaps matches TRBD1 (5 bases). This CDR3 contains 14 residues. With 0 bases removed from V and 1 base from J, the gap between germline ends came to 7 bases. The germline V gene encodes CDR1 SGDLS and CDR2 YYNGEE. The CDR3 sequence: CASSVDQGNTEAFF. The DNA for the CDR3 is TGTGCCAGCAGCGTAGATCAGGGGAACACTGAAGCTTTCTTT.

The table lists this clonotype with many counts. The chain recombines TRBV5-1 with TRBJ2-5; 7 bases line up with TRBD2. CDR3 size: 16 residues. Germline V gene data show CDR1 as SGHRS and CDR2 as YFSETQ. Losses at the gene ends were 4 bases for V and 1 base for J; bases not matched to a gene: 10. The CDR3 reads CASSQLPSSGQETQYF. The CDR3 region has the DNA TGCGCCAGCAGCCAACTGCCCTCTAGCGGCCAAGAGACCCAGTACTTC.

The chain couples TRBV4-3 to TRBJ1-1; D is ambiguous. Germline CDR1 is LGHNA and CDR2 is YSLEER. The CDR3 consists of 15 residues. V lost 0 bases and J lost 7, with 15 bases in between. CDR3 in amino acids: CASSQEDVGRSEAFF. The DNA of the CDR3 is TGCGCCAGCAGCCAAGAAGACGTAGGTAGGAGTGAAGCTTTCTTT.

This clonotype was detected only a few times. This chain connects TRBV20-1 to TRBJ1-5; D gene uncertain. The CDR3 is 12 residues long. Trimming left V 7 bases short and J 2 bases short, with 9 bases between. CDR1 and CDR2 (germline): DFQATT, SNEGSKA (reference sequence). DNA for the CDR3: TGCAGTGTTGTGGAGGGCAATCAGCCCCAGCATTTT. Translated: CSVVEGNQPQHF.

This clonotype was seen a handful of times. The gene calls are TRBV5-1 and TRBJ2-1, with D hard to call. From germline, CDR1 is SGHRS and CDR2 YFSETQ. Trimming removed 0 bases from V and 9 bases from J, with 16 bases in between. The CDR3 extends over 15 amino acids. The CDR3 coding sequence is TGCGCCAGCAGCTTGGACAGTACCACTTTCGGTGAGCAGTTCTTC. Its translation is CASSLDSTTFGEQFF.

This clonotype was seen many times. V gene TRBV7-8 combines with J gene TRBJ2-7; 9 nucleotides line up with TRBD1. Per the germline V gene, CDR1 is SGHVS and CDR2 is FQNEAQ. The CDR3 has 14 residues. Trimming took 0 bases from V and 4 from J; bases not matched to a gene: 1. Written as DNA, the CDR3 is TGTGCCAGCAGCTTAGCGGGACAGGGATACGAGCAGTACTTC. It codes for CASSLAGQGYEQYF.

This clonotype appeared many times. The chain employs TRBV12-3 or TRBV12-4 and TRBJ1-5; D call uncertain. V lost 6 bases to trimming and J lost 4 bases, with 10 bases between them. The CDR3 has 13 residues. In DNA, the CDR3 is TGTGCCAGCAGGCAAACCCGAAATCAGCCCCAGCATTTT. Translated, it gives CASRQTRNQPQHF.

This clonotype was found many times. The CDR3 DNA is TGTGCCAGCAGTGAAACAGCGATAAGCTCCTACGAGCAGTACTTC. Residues: CASSETAISSYEQYF. The J gene is TRBJ2-7, the V gene TRBV6-1; D uncertain. V lost 2 bases to trimming and J lost 0 bases, with 11 bases between them. The CDR3 has 15 amino acids. The germline V gene encodes CDR1 MNHNS and CDR2 SASEGT.

This clonotype was seen ten or more times. The chain combines TRBV7-3 with TRBJ2-7; 8 bases are a match to TRBD1. The V and J ends lost 4 bases and 6 bases, in that order; junction bases with no gene match: 5. The CDR3 is 13 amino acids. Germline CDR1 and CDR2: SGHTA and FQGTGA. CDR3 nucleotides: TGTGCCAGCAGCTCGGGACAGGACGGCGAGCAGTACTTC. This gives the protein CASSSGQDGEQYF.

This clonotype was counted at least ten times. The V and J genes are TRBV10-3 and TRBJ2-3, with 10 bases that match TRBD2. The V and J ends lost 8 bases and 0 bases, in that order; junction bases with no gene match: 11. Germline CDR1 and CDR2: ENHRY and SYGVKD. This CDR3 spans 17 amino acids. The CDR3 sequence is CAIGSMFSGGSTDTQYF. In nucleotides, the CDR3 is TGTGCCATCGGCTCTATGTTTAGCGGGGGGAGCACAGATACGCAGTATTTT.

This clonotype has just a few counts. A single base separates this from a much larger clone, so it may be a read error. V is TRBV15 and J is TRBJ2-3, with TRBD1 matching over 11 bases. Germline V CDR1 and CDR2: LNHNV, YYDKDF (reference sequence). This CDR3 has 16 residues. The V and J ends lost 0 bases and 5 bases, in that order; junction bases with no gene match: 4. CDR3 nucleotides: TGTGCCACCAGCAGAGATCCGGGGACAGGGGGAGATACGCAGTATTTT. Amino acid sequence: CATSRDPGTGGDTQYF.

This clonotype was detected ten times or more. V is TRBV7-2 and J is TRBJ1-5; maybe TRBD1 (5 bases). Germline lookup yields CDR1 SGHTA and CDR2 FQGNSA. CDR3 length: 15 residues. V was trimmed by 0 bases and J by 7 bases, leaving 13 bases between them. The CDR3 is CASSLARQTGQPQHF. DNA of the CDR3: TGTGCCAGCAGCTTAGCCCGACAGACGGGGCAGCCCCAGCATTTT.

This clonotype appeared many times. The CDR3 nucleotides read TGCAGCGAGGGGACCGGGCCGAAGGGTTATAATTCACCCCTCCACTTT. Its translation: CSEGTGPKGYNSPLHF. This chain uses TRBV29-1 with TRBJ1-6, with a weak D call TRBD1 (5 bases). Germline V gene lookup returns CDR1 SQVTM and CDR2 ANQGSEA. V dropped 7 bases and J dropped 4 bases, with 20 bases sitting between them. The CDR3 is 16 residues long.

This clonotype was found a few times. This sequence joins TRBV5-1 and TRBJ1-2; TRBD1 might be the D (5 bases). The CDR3 runs 13 residues. V was trimmed by 2 bases and J by 4 bases, leaving 9 bases between them. In germline, CDR1 is SGHRS, CDR2 YFSETQ. CDR3 region: CASSFLQGYGYTF. The CDR3 coding sequence is TGCGCCAGCAGCTTCCTCCAGGGCTATGGCTACACCTTC.

This clonotype showed up many times. The CDR3 here is CASDRMAGRSPLHF. The CDR3 DNA reads as TGTGCCAGTGATCGTATGGCAGGGCGTTCACCCCTCCACTTT. The gene calls are TRBV6-2 or TRBV6-3 and TRBJ1-6, with D possibly being TRBD1 (5 bases). The length of the CDR3 is 14 residues. CDR1 MNHEY and CDR2 SVGEGT come from the germline V gene. With 9 bases removed from V and 9 bases from J, the gap between germline ends came to 18 bases.

This clonotype was seen repeatedly, ten times or more. The V gene is TRBV7-2, the J gene TRBJ1-1; TRBD1 matches at 7 bases. Trimming at V came to 5 bases and at J to 0 bases, leaving 6 bases not matched to a gene. The CDR3 runs 15 residues. Germline CDR1 and CDR2: SGHTA and FQGNSA. For the CDR3, the DNA is TGTGCCAGCAGCAGTCGGGACAGTATGAACACTGAAGCTTTCTTT. Its protein is CASSSRDSMNTEAFF.